The 21 T cell receptor beta chains listed next were all sequenced from one sample in a study of PD-1 blockade in classical Hodgkin lymphoma. Time point here: cycle 4 day 1 (C4D1), after 6 weeks of nivolumab. The patients all showed relapse after autologous stem cell transplantation, while their brentuximab vedotin exposure varied. This table comes from immunoSEQ multiplex PCR, and its TCRdb copy is limited to in-frame clones, with some not included. Among about 64,000 clones listed, more than 90% were seen once. This specimen consisted of peripheral blood mononuclear cells (PBMCs), obtained before the fourth cycle of nivolumab. Receptors were obtained from a human donor with classical Hodgkin lymphoma.

This rearrangement joins TRBV5-1 to TRBJ2-3; D is unresolved. V was pared by 0 bases and J by 0 bases, with 11 bases between. The CDR3 has 16 residues. Germline V gives CDR1 SGHRS, CDR2 YFSETQ. The CDR3 DNA reads TGCGCCAGCAGCTTGGGCAGCGCAATAAGCACAGATACGCAGTATTTT. Protein sequence: CASSLGSAISTDTQYF.

This chain connects TRBV2 to TRBJ2-7; 10 bases agree with TRBD1. Germline CDR1 SNHLY, CDR2 FYNNEI. V shed 8 bases and J 9 bases; nucleotides not matched to a gene: 10. CDR3 length: 13 amino acids. The DNA for the CDR3 is TGTGCCAGCGGCCAGACAGGGGGCGAAGTGCAGTACTTC. This gives the protein CASGQTGGEVQYF.

V usage is TRBV27 and J usage is TRBJ1-5; 7 bases map to TRBD1. This CDR3 spans 14 amino acids. The trim removed 2 bases at V and 3 bases at J, leaving 1 base unmatched. Germline V gene data show CDR1 as MNHEY and CDR2 as SMNVEV (reference sequence). The CDR3 reads CASSLQGVNQPQHF. In DNA, the CDR3 is TGTGCCAGCAGTTTACAGGGGGTCAATCAGCCCCAGCATTTT.

DNA of the CDR3: TGTGCCAGCAGCATGGACAGTTATCAGCCCCAGCATTTT. Amino acids: CASSMDSYQPQHF. This chain joins TRBV9 and TRBJ1-5; the D gene is possibly TRBD1 (6 bases). In germline, CDR1 is SGDLS, CDR2 YYNGEE. The CDR3 length is 13 residues. The V gene lost 4 bases and the J gene lost 5 bases, with 10 bases spanning the gap. The full variable domain, in which reference TRBV9 and TRBJ1-5 provide the parts outside the CDR3, is DSGVTQTPKHLITATGQRVTLRCSPRSGDLSVYWYQQSLDQGLQFLIQYYNGEERAKGNILERFSAQQFPDLHSELNLSSLELGDSALYFCASSMDSYQPQHFGDGTRLSIL.

The chain joins TRBV7-6 to TRBJ2-7, with TRBD1 matching over 7 bases. The CDR3 covers 13 residues. CDR1 and CDR2 from the germline V gene are SGHVS and FNYEAQ. V was pared by 5 bases and J by 2 bases, with 3 bases of the junction left unmatched. The chain's CDR3 is CASSPGGTYEQYF. The CDR3 DNA reads TGTGCCAGCAGCCCAGGGGGAACCTACGAGCAGTACTTC.

The gene calls are TRBV11-2 and TRBJ2-7, with 10 bases identical to TRBD1. The V segment lost 4 bases and the J segment 3 bases; nucleotides outside the gene matches: 0. Germline V CDR1 and CDR2: SGHAT, FQNNGV. CDR3 length: 13 amino acids. In nucleotides, the CDR3 is TGTGCCAGCAGCTGGGACAGGGGCTACGAGCAGTACTTC. Protein: CASSWDRGYEQYF.

The chain has TRBV27 and TRBJ2-5; a possible D gene is TRBD2 (6 bases). CDR3 size: 15 residues. Germline CDR1 reads MNHEY; CDR2 reads SMNVEV (reference sequence). V was cut by 6 bases and J by 5 bases, with 19 bases left in between. The CDR3 DNA follows: TGTGCCAGCAGATCCGGGACTGTGCCGCGCGAGACCCAGTACTTC. It is translated as CASRSGTVPRETQYF.

The chain couples TRBV10-3 to TRBJ1-2, with D possibly being TRBD1 (6 bases). There are 13 residues in the CDR3. Germline V lookup: CDR1 ENHRY, CDR2 SYGVKD. V dropped 5 bases and J dropped 2 bases, with 9 bases sitting between them. CDR3: CAISSGANYGYTF. The DNA for the CDR3 is TGTGCCATCAGTTCAGGGGCAAACTATGGCTACACCTTC.

V and J are TRBV29-1 and TRBJ1-1; unclear D gene. The ends were cut back, 2 bases at V and 7 bases at J, with 14 bases in the middle. This CDR3 is built from 13 residues. Germline V gives CDR1 SQVTM, CDR2 ANQGSEA. The CDR3 bases are TGCAGCGTTGAATTAATAACAGAGGGTGAAGCTTTCTTT. Translation gives CSVELITEGEAFF.

J is TRBJ1-1 and V is TRBV4-2; the D gene is possibly TRBD1 (5 bases). Between the trimmed V and J ends, which lost 0 bases and 1 base, there was a span of 9 bases. Germline-derived CDR1 and CDR2 are LGHNA and YNFKEQ. This CDR3 spans 15 amino acids. The CDR3 loop reads CASSQERGRNTEAFF. The CDR3, as DNA: TGTGCCAGCAGCCAAGAGAGGGGCAGGAACACTGAAGCTTTCTTT.

V usage is TRBV27 and J usage is TRBJ1-4; 7 bases agree with TRBD1. Germline CDR1 and CDR2: MNHEY and SMNVEV (reference sequence). The CDR3 is 15 amino acids. V lost 1 base to trimming and J lost 8 bases; unmatched junction nucleotides: 7. The CDR3 nucleotides read TGTGCCAGCAGTTTATACGGACAGGCAGGGGAAAAACTGTTTTTT. This gives the protein CASSLYGQAGEKLFF.

CDR3 loop: CASSFGGKEQFF. The CDR3 DNA reads TGTGCCAGCAGTTTTGGGGGGAAAGAGCAGTTCTTC. The gene calls are TRBV28 and TRBJ2-1; D is possibly TRBD2 (6 bases). V lost 3 bases and J 10 bases, leaving 10 bases between the germline ends. Germline V gives CDR1 MDHEN, CDR2 SYDVKM. The CDR3 runs to 12 residues.

This clone came up once. V gene TRBV6-1 combines with J gene TRBJ1-2, with D perhaps TRBD1 (5 bases). Germline V gene sequence: CDR1 MNHNS, CDR2 SASEGT. The length of the CDR3 is 15 residues. The V end lost 7 bases, the J end lost 4 bases, and 19 bases lay between the germline ends. CDR3: CASTKLGEVGYGYTF. CDR3 coding DNA: TGTGCCAGCACCAAATTGGGGGAAGTTGGCTATGGCTACACCTTC.

V is TRBV13 and J is TRBJ2-5, with D possibly TRBD2 on 6 matching bases. V was cut by 0 bases and J by 1 base, with 6 bases left in between. In germline, CDR1 is PRHDT, CDR2 FYEKMQ (reference sequence). The CDR3 has 14 amino acids. This chain's CDR3 is CASSLGRGQETQYF. The DNA for the CDR3 is TGTGCCAGCAGCTTAGGGCGGGGCCAAGAGACCCAGTACTTC.

This chain uses TRBV15 with TRBJ2-7, with no clear D. The V gene's germline CDR1 is LNHNV and CDR2 YYDKDF (reference sequence). The CDR3 extends over 13 amino acids. V lost 0 bases, J lost 1 base, and 4 bases lay in between. The CDR3 region has the DNA TGTGCCACCAGCAGAGAACAGTCCTACGAGCAGTACTTC. Its translation is CATSREQSYEQYF.

A single count supports this clone. The chain recombines TRBV25-1 with TRBJ2-7; 7 nucleotides match TRBD2. CDR3 length equals 13 residues. V shed 6 bases, J shed 3 bases, and the junction held 5 bases outside the gene matches. CDR1 and CDR2 (germline): MGHDK, SYGVNS. In nucleotides, the CDR3 is TGTGCCAGCAGCCTCGGGGGGTTCTACGAGCAGTACTTC. This translates into CASSLGGFYEQYF.

The rearrangement joins TRBV7-9 to TRBJ2-7; TRBD1 is a possible D gene (6 bases). The CDR3 runs to 14 residues. Germline CDR1 reads SEHNR; CDR2 reads FQNEAQ (reference sequence). V lost 5 bases and J 7 bases, leaving 18 bases between the germline ends. CDR3 amino acids: CASSDTGLAREQYF. Written as DNA, the CDR3 is TGTGCCAGCAGCGATACAGGGCTGGCGCGGGAGCAGTACTTC.

This chain links TRBV28 with TRBJ2-1; D unclear. Germline CDR1 and CDR2: MDHEN and SYDVKM. The V and J ends lost 3 bases and 0 bases respectively, with 9 bases between them. This CDR3 has 15 residues. In nucleotides, the CDR3 is TGTGCCAGCAGTTTCTCGTTTAGCTCCTACAATGAGCAGTTCTTC. Its translation: CASSFSFSSYNEQFF.

The chain combines TRBV11-2 with TRBJ2-2; D assignment may be TRBD1 or TRBD2 (6 bases each). Trimming stripped 3 bases from V and 0 bases from J, with 11 bases between. The CDR3 is 16 amino acids. Germline CDR1 reads SGHAT; CDR2 reads FQNNGV. The DNA for the CDR3 is TGTGCCAGCAGCTTTTGGGGGGCGCCGAACACCGGGGAGCTGTTTTTT. Its protein is CASSFWGAPNTGELFF.

The J gene is TRBJ2-7, the V gene TRBV28; a possible D gene is TRBD1 (6 bases). CDR3 size: 13 residues. V was pared by 8 bases and J by 3 bases, with 14 bases between. Looked up from germline, CDR1 is MDHEN and CDR2 is SYDVKM. The chain's CDR3 is CASFTRQDYEQYF. Written as DNA, the CDR3 is TGTGCCAGCTTTACAAGACAGGACTACGAGCAGTACTTC. The full variable domain, its missing parts supplied by reference TRBV28 and TRBJ2-7, is DVKVTQSSRYLVKRTGEKVFLECVQDMDHENMFWYRQDPGLGLRLIYFSYDVKMKEKGDIPEGYSVSREKKERFSLILESASTNQTSMYLCASFTRQDYEQYFGPGTRLTVT.

This rearrangement joins TRBV6-4 to TRBJ1-6, with TRBD1 as a possible D gene (5 bases). Germline V gene data show CDR1 as MRHNA and CDR2 as SNTAGT. The CDR3 runs to 13 residues. V was cut by 2 bases and J by 9 bases, with 8 bases left in between. CDR3 coding DNA: TGTGCCAGCAGTGACGACAGATCTTCACCCCTCCACTTT. Translating it yields CASSDDRSSPLHF.